The 2 T cell receptor beta chains below all came from one sample that was sequenced in a study of T-cell memory formation after mild COVID-19. Using its own MiXCR run on the 5' RACE reads, TCRdb lists one record per CDR3 protein. The data hold 450,000 to 700,000 distinct CDR3 sequences, with roughly 18% observed a single time. Sequenced sample: PBMCs or a T cell subset sorted from them (not recorded which). The origin of the receptors is an adult woman who had mild COVID-19 (a few samples of this study predate the infection). Cell type and time point are not known.

The chain uses TRBV9 and TRBJ2-6; D unclear. The CDR3 is 15 residues long. V lost 0 bases, J lost 1 base, and 5 bases lay in between. Per the germline V gene, CDR1 is SGDLS and CDR2 is YYNGEE. CDR3 region: CASSVGHSGANVLTF. DNA of the CDR3: TGTGCCAGCAGCGTAGGGCATTCTGGGGCCAACGTCCTGACTTTC.

This clonotype has a handful of counts. The chain has TRBV24-1 and TRBJ2-3; 11 bases align to TRBD2. The ends lost 2 bases at V and 3 bases at J; junction bases unmatched: 3. The CDR3 sequence is 16 residues long. Germline V gene data show CDR1 as KGHDR and CDR2 as SFDVKD. CDR3 DNA sequence: TGTGCCACCAGTGATTCTCCTAGCGGGAGGACAGATACGCAGTATTTT. Protein sequence: CATSDSPSGRTDTQYF.